The TCR beta chain described here comes from a study of shared clonotypes between healthy human individuals. Germline trimming cut 9 bases from V and 0 bases from J; bases unmatched to any gene: 8. This CDR3 is built from 16 residues. CDR1 ENHRY and CDR2 SYGVKD come from the germline V gene. Unsorted PBMC DNA was run through sequencing on ten immunoSEQ deep assay plates. This table comes from immunoSEQ multiplex PCR, and its TCRdb copy is limited to in-frame clones, with some not included. The profile covers about half a million clones, with approximately 82% appearing a single time and more than 10% taken by the ten largest.

The genes are TRBV10-3 and TRBJ2-3; 11 nucleotides align to TRBD2. The sequence was collected from a woman between 35 and 50 years old in good health. Some clones in this sample may be carry-over from other donors' samples. Specimen: PBMCs. In DNA, the CDR3 is TGTGCCATACTAGCGGGAGACTCCCCTAGCACAGATACGCAGTATTTT. It codes for CAILAGDSPSTDTQYF.